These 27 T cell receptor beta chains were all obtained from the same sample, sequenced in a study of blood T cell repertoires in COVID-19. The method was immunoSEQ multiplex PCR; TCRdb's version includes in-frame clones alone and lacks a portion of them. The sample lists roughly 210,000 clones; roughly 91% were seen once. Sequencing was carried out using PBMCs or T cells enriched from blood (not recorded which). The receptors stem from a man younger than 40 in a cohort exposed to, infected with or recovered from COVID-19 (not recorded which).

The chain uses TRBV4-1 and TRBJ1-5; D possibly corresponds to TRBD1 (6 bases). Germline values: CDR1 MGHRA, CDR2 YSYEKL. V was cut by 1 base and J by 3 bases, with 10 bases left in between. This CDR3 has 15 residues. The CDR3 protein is CASSQVQGPNQPQHF. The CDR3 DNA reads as TGCGCCAGCAGCCAAGTACAGGGTCCCAATCAGCCCCAGCATTTT.

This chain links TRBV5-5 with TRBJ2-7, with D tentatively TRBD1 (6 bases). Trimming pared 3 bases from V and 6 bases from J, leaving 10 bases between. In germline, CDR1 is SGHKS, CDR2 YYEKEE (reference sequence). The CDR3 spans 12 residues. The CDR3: CASSSQGIEQYF. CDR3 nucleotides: TGTGCCAGCAGCTCACAGGGAATCGAGCAGTACTTC.

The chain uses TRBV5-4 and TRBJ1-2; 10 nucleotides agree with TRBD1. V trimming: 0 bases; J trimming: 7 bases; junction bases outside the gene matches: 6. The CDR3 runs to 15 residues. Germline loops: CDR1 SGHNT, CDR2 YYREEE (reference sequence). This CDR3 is CASSLAPGQGSGYTF. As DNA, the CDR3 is TGTGCCAGCAGCTTGGCCCCGGGACAGGGGTCTGGCTACACCTTC.

CDR3 coding DNA: TGTGCCAGCTACTACAATGAAGCTTTCTTT. Translation gives CASYYNEAFF. The J gene is TRBJ1-1, the V gene TRBV27; D remains unclear. Per germline, CDR1 MNHEY and CDR2 SMNVEV (reference sequence). This CDR3 is built from 10 residues. Between the trimmed V and J ends, which lost 8 bases and 7 bases, there was a span of 8 bases.

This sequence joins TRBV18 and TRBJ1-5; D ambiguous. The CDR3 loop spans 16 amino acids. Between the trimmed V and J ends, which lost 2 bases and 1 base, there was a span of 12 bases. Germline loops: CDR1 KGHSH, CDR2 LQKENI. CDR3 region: CASSPSAVESNQPQHF. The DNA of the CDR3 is TGTGCCAGCTCACCATCGGCGGTGGAGAGCAATCAGCCCCAGCATTTT.

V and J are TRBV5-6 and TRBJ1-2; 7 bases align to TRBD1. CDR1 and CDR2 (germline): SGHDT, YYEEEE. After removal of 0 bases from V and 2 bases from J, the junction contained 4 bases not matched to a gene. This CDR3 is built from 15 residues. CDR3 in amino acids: CASSLAQGINYGYTF. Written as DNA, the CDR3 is TGTGCCAGCAGCTTGGCACAGGGGATCAACTATGGCTACACCTTC.

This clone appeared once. CDR3 loop: CASSVSPGQGIYEQYF. CDR3 nucleotide sequence: TGTGCCAGCAGCGTATCACCGGGACAGGGTATCTACGAGCAGTACTTC. The chain carries TRBV7-8 and TRBJ2-7, with 9 bases that match TRBD1. V was pared by 5 bases and J by 3 bases, with 11 bases of the junction left unmatched. The length of the CDR3 is 16 residues. Germline V gene data show CDR1 as SGHVS and CDR2 as FQNEAQ.

CDR3 region: CASSAGQGSSEAFF. DNA for the CDR3: TGTGCCAGCAGCGCCGGACAGGGCTCGAGTGAAGCTTTCTTT. The rearrangement uses TRBV11-1 and TRBJ1-1, with 8 positions matching TRBD1. Per the germline V gene, CDR1 is SGHAT and CDR2 is FQDESV (reference sequence). The length of the CDR3 is 14 residues. After removal of 5 bases from V and 7 bases from J, the junction contained 9 bases not matched to a gene.

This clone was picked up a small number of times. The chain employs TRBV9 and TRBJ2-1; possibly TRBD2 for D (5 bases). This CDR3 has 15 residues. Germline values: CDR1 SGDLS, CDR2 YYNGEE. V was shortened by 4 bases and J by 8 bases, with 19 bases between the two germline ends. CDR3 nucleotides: TGTGCCAGCAGCAGCCATGGCGGGTTAGACTATGAGCAGTTCTTC. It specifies CASSSHGGLDYEQFF.

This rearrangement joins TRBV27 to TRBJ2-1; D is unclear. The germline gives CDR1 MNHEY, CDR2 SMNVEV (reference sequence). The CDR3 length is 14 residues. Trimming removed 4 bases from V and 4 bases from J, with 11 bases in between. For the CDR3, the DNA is TGTGCCAGCAGTTCTCCCACAGAGTACAATGAGCAGTTCTTC. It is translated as CASSSPTEYNEQFF.

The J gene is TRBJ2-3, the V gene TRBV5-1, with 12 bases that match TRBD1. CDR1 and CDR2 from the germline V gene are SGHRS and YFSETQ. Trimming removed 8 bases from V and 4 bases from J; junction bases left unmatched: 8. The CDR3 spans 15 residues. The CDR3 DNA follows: TGCGCCAGACATCCCGGGACAGGGGGCCCAGATACGCAGTATTTT. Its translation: CARHPGTGGPDTQYF.

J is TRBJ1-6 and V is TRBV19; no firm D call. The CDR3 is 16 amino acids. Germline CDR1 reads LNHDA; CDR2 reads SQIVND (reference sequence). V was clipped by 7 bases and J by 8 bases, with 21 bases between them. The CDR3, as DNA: TGTGCCAGTACCTTGGGTCGGGAGAGAACTTATTCACCCCTCCACTTT. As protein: CASTLGRERTYSPLHF.

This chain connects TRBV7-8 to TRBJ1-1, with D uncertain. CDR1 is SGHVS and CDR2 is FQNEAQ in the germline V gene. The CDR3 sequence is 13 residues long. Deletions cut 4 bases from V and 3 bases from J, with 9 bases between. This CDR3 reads CASSSLEYTEAFF. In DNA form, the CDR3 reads TGTGCCAGCAGCTCCTTGGAGTACACTGAAGCTTTCTTT.

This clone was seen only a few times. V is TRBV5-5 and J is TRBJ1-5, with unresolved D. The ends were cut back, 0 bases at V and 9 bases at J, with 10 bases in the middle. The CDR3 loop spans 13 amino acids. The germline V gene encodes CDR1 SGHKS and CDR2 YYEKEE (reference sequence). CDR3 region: CASSLAVFPPQHF. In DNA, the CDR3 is TGTGCCAGCAGCTTGGCCGTCTTTCCGCCCCAGCATTTT.

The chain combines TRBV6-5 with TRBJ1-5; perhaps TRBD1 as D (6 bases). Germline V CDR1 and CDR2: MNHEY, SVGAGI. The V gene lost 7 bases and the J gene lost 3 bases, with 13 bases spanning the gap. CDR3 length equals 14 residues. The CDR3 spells CASTGTYNNQPQHF. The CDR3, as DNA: TGTGCCAGCACCGGGACATACAACAATCAGCCCCAGCATTTT.

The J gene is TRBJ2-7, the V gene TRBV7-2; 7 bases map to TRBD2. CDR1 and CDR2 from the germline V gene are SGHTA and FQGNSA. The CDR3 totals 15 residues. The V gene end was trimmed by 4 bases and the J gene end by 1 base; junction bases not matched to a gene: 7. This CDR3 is CASSSALADSYEQYF. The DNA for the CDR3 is TGTGCCAGCAGCTCGGCGCTAGCGGATTCCTACGAGCAGTACTTC.

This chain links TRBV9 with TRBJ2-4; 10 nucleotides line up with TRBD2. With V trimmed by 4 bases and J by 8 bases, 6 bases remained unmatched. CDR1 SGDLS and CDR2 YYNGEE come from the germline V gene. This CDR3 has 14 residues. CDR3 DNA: TGTGCCAGCAGCAAACTAGCGGGACAGGACATTCAGTACTTC. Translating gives CASSKLAGQDIQYF.

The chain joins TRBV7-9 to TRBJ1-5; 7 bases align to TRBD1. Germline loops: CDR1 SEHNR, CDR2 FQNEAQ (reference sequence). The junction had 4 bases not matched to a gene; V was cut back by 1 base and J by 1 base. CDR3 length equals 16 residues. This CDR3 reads CASSLVAGGSNQPQHF. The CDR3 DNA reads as TGTGCCAGCAGCTTAGTGGCAGGGGGAAGCAATCAGCCCCAGCATTTT.

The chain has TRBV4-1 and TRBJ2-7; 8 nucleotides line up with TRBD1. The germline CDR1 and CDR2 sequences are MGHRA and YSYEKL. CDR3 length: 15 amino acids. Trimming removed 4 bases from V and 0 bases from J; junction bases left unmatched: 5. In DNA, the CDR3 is TGCGCCAGCAGCCTTTCAGGACAGGGCTCCTACGAGCAGTACTTC. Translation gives CASSLSGQGSYEQYF.

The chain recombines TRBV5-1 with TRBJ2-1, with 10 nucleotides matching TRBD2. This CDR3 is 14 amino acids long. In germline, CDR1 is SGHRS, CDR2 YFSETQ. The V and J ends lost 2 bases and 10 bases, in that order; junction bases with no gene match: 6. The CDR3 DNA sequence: TGCGCCAGCAGCTTAACTAGCGGGACCGAAGAGCAGTTCTTC. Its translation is CASSLTSGTEEQFF.

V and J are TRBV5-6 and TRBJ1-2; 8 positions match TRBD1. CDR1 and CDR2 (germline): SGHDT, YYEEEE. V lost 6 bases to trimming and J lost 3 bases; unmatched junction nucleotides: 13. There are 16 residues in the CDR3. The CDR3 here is CASTTGGTPSYYGYTF. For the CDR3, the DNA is TGTGCCAGCACCACAGGGGGGACGCCCTCCTACTATGGCTACACCTTC.

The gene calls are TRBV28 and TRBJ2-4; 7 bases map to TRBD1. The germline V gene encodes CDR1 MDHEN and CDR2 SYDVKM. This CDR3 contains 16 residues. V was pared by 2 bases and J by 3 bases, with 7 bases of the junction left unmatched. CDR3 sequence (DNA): TGTGCCAGCAGTTTAGACAGGGAGTTGGACAAAAACATTCAGTACTTC. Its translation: CASSLDRELDKNIQYF.

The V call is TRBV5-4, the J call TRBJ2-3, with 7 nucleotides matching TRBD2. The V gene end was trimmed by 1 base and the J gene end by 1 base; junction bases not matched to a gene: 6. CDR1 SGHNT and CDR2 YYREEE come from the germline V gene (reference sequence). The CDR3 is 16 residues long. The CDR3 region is CASSLKREVGTDTQYF. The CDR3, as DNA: TGTGCCAGCAGCTTGAAGCGGGAAGTCGGCACAGATACGCAGTATTTT.

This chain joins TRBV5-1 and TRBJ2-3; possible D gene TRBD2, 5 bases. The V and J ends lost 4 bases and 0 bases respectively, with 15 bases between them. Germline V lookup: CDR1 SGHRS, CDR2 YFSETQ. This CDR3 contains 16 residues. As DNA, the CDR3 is TGCGCCAGCAGCCCCCAGCCGGCGGGCAGCACAGATACGCAGTATTTT. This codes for CASSPQPAGSTDTQYF.

This CDR3 is CASIKRIRGQNEKLFF. In DNA form, the CDR3 reads TGTGCCAGCATCAAAAGAATCAGGGGTCAGAATGAAAAACTGTTTTTT. The chain carries TRBV7-3 and TRBJ1-4, with TRBD1 as a possible D gene (6 bases). The CDR3 loop spans 16 amino acids. V was shortened by 7 bases and J by 5 bases, with 20 bases between the two germline ends. In germline, CDR1 is SGHTA, CDR2 FQGTGA.

The DNA of the CDR3 is TGTGCCAGCAGCCCCAGGGTGGTGGGAATCACTGAAGCTTTCTTT. It codes for CASSPRVVGITEAFF. The chain uses TRBV13 and TRBJ1-1, with a weak D call TRBD1 (5 bases). The CDR3 loop spans 15 amino acids. The ends were cut back, 5 bases at V and 4 bases at J, with 17 bases in the middle. CDR1 is PRHDT and CDR2 is FYEKMQ in the germline V gene (reference sequence).

This CDR3 reads CASSRSPAGGTYNEQFF. For the CDR3, the DNA is TGTGCCAGCAGCCGGTCCCCAGCGGGAGGTACCTACAATGAGCAGTTCTTC. This chain connects TRBV11-2 to TRBJ2-1, with 9 bases that match TRBD2. The CDR3 is made up of 17 amino acids. Trimming at V came to 5 bases and at J to 2 bases, leaving 10 bases not matched to a gene. The germline V gene encodes CDR1 SGHAT and CDR2 FQNNGV.